Each of the 9 T cell receptor beta chains below was sequenced from the same sample in a study of blood T cell repertoires in COVID-19. The data were produced by immunoSEQ multiplex PCR, yet TCRdb's version contains in-frame clones alone and is incomplete. The data contain 450,000 to 500,000 clones, about 85% of them seen just once; the ten biggest clones take up 6.5% to 8.5%. Sequenced sample: PBMCs or T cells enriched from blood (not recorded which). These receptors all stem from a woman aged 55-75 years who had recovered from COVID-19.

This clone was seen only a few times. V gene TRBV5-1 combines with J gene TRBJ1-1; D is unclear. The CDR3 extends over 13 amino acids. Germline V gene sequence: CDR1 SGHRS, CDR2 YFSETQ. V was cut by 4 bases and J by 11 bases, with 18 bases left in between. The DNA for the CDR3 is TGCGCCAGCAGCCCTAAGCAATCCATCGGGGCTTTCTTT. It specifies CASSPKQSIGAFF.

This chain links TRBV11-2 with TRBJ1-1; D call uncertain. V lost 2 bases and J lost 1, with 5 bases in between. Germline loops: CDR1 SGHAT, CDR2 FQNNGV. CDR3 size: 13 residues. CDR3 nucleotide sequence: TGTGCCAGCAGCTTAAGGAGGAACACTGAAGCTTTCTTT. Protein product: CASSLRRNTEAFF.

The rearrangement links TRBV4-1 to TRBJ1-1; perhaps TRBD1 as D (5 bases). This CDR3 is 16 amino acids long. V lost 0 bases to trimming and J lost 4 bases, with 15 bases between them. Germline CDR1 reads MGHRA; CDR2 reads YSYEKL. In DNA, the CDR3 is TGCGCCAGCAGCCAAGAAGGAGTACAGGTAGCCACTGAAGCTTTCTTT. Translated, it gives CASSQEGVQVATEAFF.

J is TRBJ2-1 and V is TRBV6-5; TRBD2 aligns across 7 bases. Germline V CDR1 and CDR2: MNHEY, SVGAGI. The CDR3 length is 15 residues. Trimming took 0 bases from V and 8 from J; bases not matched to a gene: 7. This chain's CDR3 is CASSYSALGGDEQFF. The CDR3 bases are TGTGCCAGCAGTTACTCGGCGCTTGGGGGGGATGAGCAGTTCTTC.

V usage is TRBV14 and J usage is TRBJ2-4; a possible D gene is TRBD1 (6 bases). CDR1 and CDR2 from the germline V gene are SGHDN and FVKESK. V lost 4 bases to trimming and J lost 0 bases, with 7 bases between them. This CDR3 contains 14 residues. DNA for the CDR3: TGTGCCAGCAGCCTGACAGGAGCCAAAAACATTCAGTACTTC. Translated: CASSLTGAKNIQYF.

The chain joins TRBV19 to TRBJ2-3; 9 bases map to TRBD1. CDR3 length: 14 amino acids. V was clipped by 5 bases and J by 4 bases; unmatched bases: 4. Germline lookup yields CDR1 LNHDA and CDR2 SQIVND (reference sequence). The CDR3 DNA is TGTGCCAGTAGTTATACAGGGGGCGCAGATACGCAGTATTTT. This gives the protein CASSYTGGADTQYF.

The chain has TRBV10-2 and TRBJ1-1; 7 bases fit TRBD1. CDR1 WSHSY and CDR2 SAAADI come from the germline V gene. The CDR3 totals 14 residues. Unmatched junction bases numbered 3, after V lost 5 bases and J lost 0 bases. The CDR3 nucleotides read TGCGCCAGCAGTATGACAGGGTTGAACACTGAAGCTTTCTTT. It encodes CASSMTGLNTEAFF.

The rearrangement uses TRBV5-4 and TRBJ2-5; 8 bases match TRBD1. From germline, CDR1 is SGHNT and CDR2 YYREEE (reference sequence). CDR3 size: 15 residues. Trimming took 4 bases from V and 2 from J; bases not matched to a gene: 7. CDR3 bases: TGTGCCAGCAGCCGACAGGGGACAAGACAAGAGACCCAGTACTTC. This encodes CASSRQGTRQETQYF.

In nucleotides, the CDR3 is TGCGCCAGCAAACGGGACAGGGGGCTTGATGAAGCTTTCTTT. This translates into CASKRDRGLDEAFF. The V call is TRBV10-1, the J call TRBJ1-1; 12 nucleotides agree with TRBD1. The CDR3 covers 14 residues. V gave up 7 bases and J gave up 7 bases; unmatched junction bases: 7. Germline CDR1 is WNHNN and CDR2 is SYGVQD (reference sequence).